This T cell receptor beta chain was captured by sequencing in a study of blood T cell repertoires in COVID-19. For the study at large: Sources were T cells, B-cell-depleted T cells, or PBMCs; the material itself was cDNA or gDNA.

Per the germline V gene, CDR1 is MGHDK and CDR2 is SYGVNS. V gave up 3 bases and J gave up 6 bases, with 8 bases separating them. This CDR3 region has 12 residues. Sequencing was performed with immunoSEQ multiplex PCR; in TCRdb, only in-frame clones are kept and a portion is missing. The sample includes about 300,000 clones, 70% to 90% of them seen just once. The sample consisted of peripheral blood. The chain carries TRBV25-1 and TRBJ1-1, with unresolved D. The clonotype was recovered from a man aged 65 to 79 with acute or convalescent COVID-19. CDR3 nucleotides: TGTGCCAGCAGTGAGCCGGGATCTGAAGCTTTCTTT. Protein product: CASSEPGSEAFF. Drawing the rest from reference TRBV25-1 and TRBJ1-1, the complete variable domain is EADIYQTPRYLVIGTGKKITLECSQTMGHDKMYWYQQDPGMELHLIHYSYGVNSTEKGDLSSESTVSRIRTEHFPLTLESARPSHTSQYLCASSEPGSEAFFGQGTRLTVV.